Listed below are T cell receptor beta chains from one sample, sequenced in a study of graft-versus-host responses after intestinal transplantation. Assay used: immunoSEQ multiplex PCR; TCRdb lists only in-frame clones, some missing. The sample has 98,000 or so clones, around 86% seen once. Sequencing was performed on PBMCs, taken 255 days after intestinal transplant. Receptors were obtained from a human patient who received an intestinal transplant, so some T cells may come from the graft donor. Both conserved end residues are part of each CDR3. A row's size may be missing; if present it is once, few, many or a size class.

CDR3 protein,clone size,V gene
CASSYRGGRGNTEAFF,.,TRBV6-5
CASSVGTDGNSPLHF,.,TRBV9
CASSVEVAGIQYF,.,TRBV9
CASSSAGQNPSQYF,.,TRBV5-1
CAWSGGANEKLFF,.,TRBV30
CASRGSSPGELFF,few,TRBV2
CASSPGQSNSPLHF,.,TRBV5-1
CASSVLAGGNTGELFF,.,TRBV28
CASSIGTSGYNEQFF,.,TRBV27
CASSVDGGTEAFF,.,TRBV7-8
CASSVGTGPTDTQYF,.,TRBV9
CASSPPVAGVGATQYF,.,TRBV7-2
CSVLASFNEQFF,.,TRBV29-1
CASTWSPQGTDTQYF,.,TRBV2
CASSAPGRGNEQFF,once,TRBV11-2
CASSYLDPGEPLHF,.,TRBV6-6
CAWSPGQGRTEAFF,.,TRBV30
CAISESLGANTGELFF,.,TRBV10-3
CASSLVRGAYGYTF,.,TRBV5-6
CASSSSRAGGNQPQHF,.,TRBV6-5
CASSRDWGNQPQHF,few,TRBV7-8
CASSLLPGELFF,.,TRBV5-6
CASSPWTPQETQYF,.,TRBV11-2
CASSAGTGPFF,.,TRBV6-1
CASSVSTSTDTQYF,.,TRBV9
CASSLSVQVWTGTNNEQFF,.,TRBV27
CASSPRQGETQETQYF,.,TRBV28
CASSEWGTNEKLFF,.,TRBV25-1
CASSSTIGENEQFF,.,TRBV5-1